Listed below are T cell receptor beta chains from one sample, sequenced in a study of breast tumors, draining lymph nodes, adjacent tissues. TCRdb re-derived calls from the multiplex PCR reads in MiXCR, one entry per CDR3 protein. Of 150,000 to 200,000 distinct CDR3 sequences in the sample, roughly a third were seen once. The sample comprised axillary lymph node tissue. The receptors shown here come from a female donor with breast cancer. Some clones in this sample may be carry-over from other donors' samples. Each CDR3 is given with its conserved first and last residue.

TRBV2	CASSDSGALNEQYF
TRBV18	CASSPGTLGGRTYEQYF
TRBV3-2	CASITLADLSGANVLTF
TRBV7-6	CASSLGPDLYNEQFF
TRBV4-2	CASSHQGQGQETQYF
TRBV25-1	CASSARPLGDWGTDTQYF
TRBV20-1	CSALKPLAGDYEQYF
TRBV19	CASLDSQWVSGANVLTF
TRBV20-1	CSAISTGQGNEKLFF
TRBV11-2	CASSLVGGVPDTQYF
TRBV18	CASSPGPNRGNEKLFF
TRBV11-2	CASSSGTELKETQYF
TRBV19	CASRPTGLGGAVGEQYF
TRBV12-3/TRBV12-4	CASSLTGMRAYEQYF
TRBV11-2	CASSSRGGSGGASYNEQFF
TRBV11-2	CASSSDRGSEQYF
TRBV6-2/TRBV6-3	CASSHSLAGPPDTQYF
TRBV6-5	CARLDSSGGGTDTQYF
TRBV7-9	CASSIRQDMGTEAFF
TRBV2	CASMERLAGVTGELFF
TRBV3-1	CASSRRGTAGDEQYF
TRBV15	CAASRDPYPDTQYF
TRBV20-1	CSATYHAGTANLSYNEQFF
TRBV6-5	CASSYGGQGYNEKLFF
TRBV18	CASSPSDRGSGNTIYF
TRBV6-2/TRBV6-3	CASSPAAGGYNEQFF
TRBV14	CASSRRTSGRFYNSPLHF
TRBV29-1	CSVEVAGGPQHF
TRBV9	CASSSGPANTGEGTDTQYF
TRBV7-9	CASSSKRDSSSYEQYF
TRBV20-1	CSAAGVADIKSIQYF
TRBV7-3	CASSPEGTGSYNEQFF
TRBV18	CASSPPDRGITDTQYF
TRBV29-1	CSVLRGPNTEAF
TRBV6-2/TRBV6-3	CASKTGPSQPQHF
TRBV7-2	CASSLERGGSPQETQYF
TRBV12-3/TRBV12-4	CASSPSGTGTDTQYF
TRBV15	CATSRDSGSGANVLTF
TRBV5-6	CASSLSSEQETQYF
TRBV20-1	CSATRSASSSYNEQFF
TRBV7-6	CASSPGQYEQYF
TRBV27	CASSLELNRNNEQFF
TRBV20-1	CSARDRGRINSPLHF
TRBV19	CASSIRSGQGREQYF
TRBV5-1	CASREGGTPSYEQYF
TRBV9	CASSEGGGAYNEQFF
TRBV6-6	CASSYSGAKLFF
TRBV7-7	CASSPHIGEGETQYF
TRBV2	CASKGIGGGFYNEQFF
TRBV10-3	CAISDGVGQGVYEQYF
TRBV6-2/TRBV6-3	CASSPAQGNYGYTF
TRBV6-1	CASRSTGELFF
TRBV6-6	CATRQGQGGNEKLFF
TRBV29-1	CSVVSAVGYTF
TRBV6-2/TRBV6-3	CASSYSQLAGDNEQFF